The rows below give T cell receptor beta chains drawn from one sample of a study of blood T cell repertoires in COVID-19. Clones were read by immunoSEQ multiplex PCR, and TCRdb kept only the in-frame ones, dropping some. This table has 60,000 to 90,000 clones, 70% to 90% appearing once. The specimen sequenced was peripheral blood. The receptors were gathered from a man in his sixties with COVID-19, enrolled during active disease. Each CDR3 is given with its conserved first and last residue. The order of the fields is V gene, D gene, CDR3 length, J gene, clone size, CDR3 DNA, CDR3 protein. D genes are given only for firm matches. Clone size, where shown, is once, few, many, or a class for clones that have expanded.

TRBV5-1	-	12	TRBJ1-2	-	TGCGCCAGCAGCTCGACAGGAGCTGGCTACACCTTC	CASSSTGAGYTF
TRBV2	-	12	TRBJ1-2	-	TGTGCCAGCGGTCCGGCTAACTATGGCTACACCTTC	CASGPANYGYTF
TRBV29-1	-	14	TRBJ2-7	-	TGCAGCGCCTCCCGGTCGCTTGTCTCCTACGAGCAGTACTTC	CSASRSLVSYEQYF
TRBV5-1	-	13	TRBJ1-1	many	TGCGCCAGCAGATCGACAGGGAACACTGAAGCTTTCTTT	CASRSTGNTEAFF
TRBV19	TRBD2	18	TRBJ2-7	-	TGTGCCAGTAGTATTGCGACTAGCGCCGGCCCCGTAGTCTACGAGCAGTACTTC	CASSIATSAGPVVYEQYF
TRBV3-1/TRBV3-2	-	13	TRBJ2-7	-	TGTGCCAGCAGCCACGGGTACTCCTACGAGCAGTACTTC	CASSHGYSYEQYF
TRBV12-3/TRBV12-4	TRBD1	11	TRBJ1-1	-	TGTGCCAGCACCGCGGGACAGGGAGCTTTCTTT	CASTAGQGAFF
TRBV10-2	-	14	TRBJ1-2	-	TGCGCCAGCAGTGAGTCCGTGGTGGGAGGTGGCTACACCTTC	CASSESVVGGGYTF
TRBV19	-	13	TRBJ2-1	few	TGTGCCAGTAGTACTAACCCCGCTCGGGAGCAGTTCTTC	CASSTNPAREQFF
TRBV5-1	-	14	TRBJ1-6	-	TGCGCCAGCTGCTGGGGAGGGAGGGATTCACCCCTCCACTTT	CASCWGGRDSPLHF
TRBV12-5	-	15	TRBJ2-7	-	TGTGCTAGTGGTTTGGTACTGGGCTACTCCTACGAGCAGTACTTC	CASGLVLGYSYEQYF
TRBV6-5	TRBD1	15	TRBJ1-1	-	TGTGCCAGCTTCAGACAGGGGAGTATGAACACTGAAGCTTTCTTT	CASFRQGSMNTEAFF
TRBV19	TRBD1	15	TRBJ1-4	-	TGTGCCAGTCGATTACCGGGACAGGGGTCTGAAAAACTGTTTTTT	CASRLPGQGSEKLFF
TRBV19	-	13	TRBJ1-1	-	TGTGCCAGTAGTACCTTGAGAGGGACTGAAGCTTTCTTT	CASSTLRGTEAFF
TRBV6-5	TRBD1	15	TRBJ1-4	once	TGTGCCAGCAGGAACAACAGGGGGCGCGGTGAAAAACTGTTTTTT	CASRNNRGRGEKLFF
TRBV7-3	-	21	TRBJ2-6	-	TGTGCCAGCAGCCCCTCGCCATCGACAGGTTTTTCCTTCTCTGGGGCCAACGTCCTGACTTTC	CASSPSPSTGFSFSGANVLTF
TRBV11-2	-	13	TRBJ1-2	-	TGTGCCAGCAGCTTAGCACGAGATACTGGCTACACCTTC	CASSLARDTGYTF
TRBV9	-	16	TRBJ2-7	-	TGTGCCAGCAGCGTAGGAGGCGGGATCCCAACCTACGAGCAGTACTTC	CASSVGGGIPTYEQYF
TRBV24-1	TRBD1	13	TRBJ1-2	-	TGTGCCACCAGCCGGGACAGCTTCTATGGCTACACCTTC	CATSRDSFYGYTF
TRBV5-1	-	12	TRBJ2-1	-	TGCGCCAGCAGCTTGCGGGGTGATGAGCAGTTCTTC	CASSLRGDEQFF
TRBV11-1	TRBD2	15	TRBJ2-1	few	TGTGCCAGCAGCTTAAGGAGCGGGAGGGGCAATGAGCAGTTCTTC	CASSLRSGRGNEQFF
TRBV18	-	13	TRBJ2-5	-	TGTGCCAGCTCACCCCCGGGAGTTGGGACCCAGTACTTC	CASSPPGVGTQYF
TRBV27	TRBD2	17	TRBJ2-3	-	TGTGCCAGCAGTCCCCTTGGACTAGCGGGAGCAGTAGATACGCAGTATTTT	CASSPLGLAGAVDTQYF
TRBV7-9	TRBD1	15	TRBJ1-2	-	TGTGCCAGCAGCTCCTCTGGGACAGGGGTCTATGGCTACACCTTC	CASSSSGTGVYGYTF
TRBV5-7	-	15	TRBJ2-7	-	TGTGCCAGCAGCTTGGACAGGGAGCTTCGGGACGAGCAGTACTTC	CASSLDRELRDEQYF
TRBV21-1	-	16	TRBJ2-3	-	TGTGCCAGCAGCAAAGCTGGGACAGGGTTAAAGGATACGCAGTATTTT	CASSKAGTGLKDTQYF
TRBV15	-	13	TRBJ2-5	-	TGTGCCACCAGCAGGAGCGGGCAAGAGACCCAGTACTTC	CATSRSGQETQYF
TRBV3-1/TRBV3-2	-	13	TRBJ1-1	-	TGTGCCAGCAGCCAACTGGCGGAGACTGAAGCTTTCTTT	CASSQLAETEAFF
TRBV3-1/TRBV3-2	-	14	TRBJ1-1	once	TGTGCCAGCAGCCAAGACGTATTCGGCACTGAAGCTTTCTTT	CASSQDVFGTEAFF
TRBV19	TRBD1	16	TRBJ1-5	-	TGTGCCAGTAGAGAAATAGACAGGGCTTGGGGTCAGCCCCAGCATTTT	CASREIDRAWGQPQHF
TRBV5-6	TRBD1	15	TRBJ1-3	-	TGTGCCAGCAGCATCTCCACCGGGACAGGGGAGACCATATATTTT	CASSISTGTGETIYF
TRBV28	-	18	TRBJ1-5	-	TGTGCCAGCAGCACACATCCGACAGGATTCAATAGCAATCAGCCCCAGCATTTT	CASSTHPTGFNSNQPQHF
TRBV15	-	16	TRBJ1-1	-	TGTGCCACCAGCACCACCCTACAGAGTTGGAACACTGAAGCTTTCTTT	CATSTTLQSWNTEAFF